This section outlines one TCR beta chain sequence together with its context. Measured with immunoSEQ multiplex PCR; TCRdb has only the in-frame clones, and not every one. There are about 170,000 clones in the sample; almost 85% occur only once, and approximately 2.6% lies in the top ten. The J segment lost 1 base and the V segment lost 8 bases, leaving 10 bases of the junction unmatched. Germline V CDR1 and CDR2: LNHDA, SQIVND (reference sequence). The CDR3 is 16 amino acids. This specimen belongs to a study of blood T cell repertoires in COVID-19. Study summary: From T cells, B-cell-depleted T cells, or PBMCs came the material, which was cDNA or gDNA.

Specimen: peripheral blood. The receptor's source is a woman older than 75 with COVID-19, enrolled during active disease. The chain joins TRBV19 to TRBJ2-3; TRBD2 matches at 9 bases. As DNA, the CDR3 is TGTGCCAGTGCGAGGGGGACTAGCAGAGGCACAGATACGCAGTATTTT. This codes for CASARGTSRGTDTQYF.